Sequencing of this T cell receptor (beta chain) was carried out in a study of identical twins. Broader study findings: An excess of low generation probability was shown by twin-shared out-of-frame alpha sequences. Cord blood's abundant beta clonotypes had fewer insertions, unlike memory repertoires.

Note on this clonotype: No antigen is known for it. The junction shows a germline mismatch at one end, possibly a read error.

The CDR3 is made up of 8 amino acids. CDR1 is SEHNR, CDR2 FQNEAQ, per germline (reference sequence). TCRdb recomputed calls from the 5' RACE reads with MiXCR, one row per CDR3 protein. The repertoire has about 810,000 distinct CDR3 sequences, about 12% of them found once; the top ten carry roughly 1.6%. Healthy Caucasian individuals made up all the donors. These data also featured in a second study, about yellow fever vaccine responses in identical twins. That publication notes: Convergence reportedly seemed to mark part of the twins' vaccine T cell response, with personalization marking the rest.

The receptor was derived from a woman aged 18 to 35 in good health. The V and J genes are TRBV7-9 and TRBJ2-1; no reliable D call. The sample consisted of PBMCs. Written as DNA, the CDR3 is TGTGCCAGCGGGCCCGAGGTATTC. Translated: CASGPEVF. Full variable domain (remainder filled in from reference TRBV7-9 and TRBJ2-1): DTGVSQNPRHKITKRGQNVTFRCDPISEHNRLYWYRQTLGQGPEFLTYFQNEAQLEKSRLLSDRFSAERPKGSFSTLEIQRTEQGDSAMYLCASGPEVFGPGTRLTVL.